Listed here are 8 T cell receptor beta chains from one sample, sequenced in a study of tumor-infiltrating lymphocytes in localized non-small cell lung cancer. TCRdb's table, derived via immunoSEQ multiplex PCR, lists solely in-frame clones and lacks some. Among over 10,000 clones, over 75% were seen once, and the ten largest hold approximately 3.5%. Sequenced: uninvolved lung tissue not adjacent to the tumor. The receptors were gathered from a human donor with non-small cell lung cancer.

This sequence joins TRBV6-5 and TRBJ1-3; the D gene is possibly TRBD1 (6 bases). CDR1 is MNHEY and CDR2 is SVGAGI in the germline V gene. This CDR3 spans 16 amino acids. V was trimmed by 0 bases and J by 4 bases, leaving 13 bases between them. Here the CDR3 reads CASSYSQGPSGNTIYF. DNA for the CDR3: TGTGCCAGCAGTTACTCTCAGGGGCCTTCCGGAAACACCATATATTTT.

This chain joins TRBV2 and TRBJ2-7; perhaps TRBD1 as D (6 bases). The CDR3 is 14 residues long. Germline V gene sequence: CDR1 SNHLY, CDR2 FYNNEI. Trimming stripped 3 bases from V and 5 bases from J, with 14 bases between. The CDR3 coding sequence is TGTGCCAGCAGTGATCCAAACAGGGATGACGAGCAGTACTTC. Amino acids: CASSDPNRDDEQYF.

The chain has TRBV6-6 and TRBJ2-7; 8 bases line up with TRBD1. The CDR3 extends over 14 amino acids. CDR1 is MNHNY and CDR2 is SVGAGI in the germline V gene (reference sequence). The CDR3 protein is CAADRGGNSHEQYF. CDR3 nucleotides: TGTGCTGCCGACAGGGGAGGAAACAGCCACGAGCAGTACTTC.

The rearrangement uses TRBV28 and TRBJ1-5, with D unresolved. The CDR3 covers 14 residues. CDR1 is MDHEN, CDR2 SYDVKM, per germline. The ends were cut back, 3 bases at V and 4 bases at J, with 10 bases in the middle. The DNA for the CDR3 is TGTGCCAGCAGTTTCAGAGGTCTTAATCAGCCCCAGCATTTT. The encoded protein is CASSFRGLNQPQHF.

This chain joins TRBV30 and TRBJ1-1; 10 bases line up with TRBD1. The CDR3 sequence is 16 residues long. The V gene's germline CDR1 is GTSNPN and CDR2 SVGIG (reference sequence). V was pared by 4 bases and J by 0 bases, with 8 bases of the junction left unmatched. In DNA form, the CDR3 reads TGTGCCTGGATCCCCCCGGACAGGGGGATGAACACTGAAGCTTTCTTT. Residues: CAWIPPDRGMNTEAFF.

The chain links TRBV5-4 to TRBJ1-3; perhaps TRBD1 as D (6 bases). The CDR3 spans 16 residues. V lost 4 bases and J lost 0, with 14 bases in between. Germline loops: CDR1 SGHNT, CDR2 YYREEE (reference sequence). The CDR3 reads CASSKDQGPSGNTIYF. The CDR3 DNA reads as TGTGCCAGCAGCAAGGACCAGGGGCCCTCTGGAAACACCATATATTTT.

The chain uses TRBV6-1 and TRBJ2-5, with D uncertain. V was pared by 4 bases and J by 0 bases, with 3 bases between. This CDR3 spans 12 amino acids. Germline CDR1 reads MNHNS; CDR2 reads SASEGT. CDR3 sequence: CASSAYQETQYF. In nucleotides, the CDR3 is TGTGCCAGCAGTGCGTACCAAGAGACCCAGTACTTC.

This chain connects TRBV2 to TRBJ2-3; D gene unclear. The germline gives CDR1 SNHLY, CDR2 FYNNEI. CDR3 size: 15 residues. Trimming removed 3 bases from V and 0 bases from J, with 10 bases in between. CDR3 nucleotides: TGTGCCAGCAGTGACATTAGGGTCAGCACAGATACGCAGTATTTT. It encodes CASSDIRVSTDTQYF.